This TCR beta chain was found in a study of blood T cell repertoires in COVID-19. Germline assignment: CDR1 SGHNT and CDR2 YENEEA. This CDR3 region has 15 residues. Trimming at V came to 3 bases and at J to 4 bases, leaving 5 bases not matched to a gene. Measured with immunoSEQ multiplex PCR; TCRdb has only the in-frame clones, and not every one. The table has approximately 200,000 clones, approximately 80% seen once. The TCR was taken from a woman aged 55-70 years who had recovered from COVID-19. The sequenced sample was peripheral blood. The V and J genes are TRBV11-3 and TRBJ2-2, with 7 bases fitting TRBD1. CDR3 DNA sequence: TGTGCCAGCAGCTTGGGACAGAGATCCACCGGGGAGCTGTTTTTT. Translating gives CASSLGQRSTGELFF.